The next 30 T cell receptor beta chains were all read from a single sample in a study of blood T cell repertoires in COVID-19. Here immunoSEQ multiplex PCR was the method, and the copy in TCRdb shows in-frame clones only, minus some. The table includes over 85,000 clones, roughly 88% detected once. The sequencing sample was made of peripheral blood. The receptors were gathered from a man in his sixties with acute or convalescent COVID-19.

This sequence joins TRBV18 and TRBJ1-2, with TRBD1 matching 10 bases. The J segment lost 11 bases and the V segment lost 2 bases, leaving 8 bases of the junction unmatched. CDR1 KGHSH and CDR2 LQKENI come from the germline V gene. This CDR3 is 14 amino acids long. The chain's CDR3 is CASSPLGQGSSYTF. The CDR3 nucleotides are TGTGCCAGCTCACCATTGGGACAGGGGTCTTCTTACACCTTC.

The CDR3 coding sequence is TGTGCCAGCACCCCCCGAGATACGCAGTATTTT. It codes for CASTPRDTQYF. The rearrangement joins TRBV12-3 or TRBV12-4 to TRBJ2-3; D not resolved. V dropped 7 bases and J dropped 5 bases, with 7 bases sitting between them. The CDR3 runs 11 residues.

The chain joins TRBV7-2 to TRBJ2-3; 7 positions match TRBD1. Germline CDR1 reads SGHTA; CDR2 reads FQGNSA. The CDR3 runs 16 residues. The V segment lost 1 base and the J segment 6 bases; nucleotides outside the gene matches: 10. CDR3 sequence: CASSLGLTGNIDTQYF. DNA for the CDR3: TGTGCCAGCAGCTTAGGGTTGACAGGGAATATTGATACGCAGTATTTT.

The chain recombines TRBV6-5 with TRBJ2-6; D is undetermined. Trimming shortened V by 4 bases and J by 0 bases, and 4 bases separated the two germline ends. The CDR3 spans 14 residues. CDR1 MNHEY and CDR2 SVGAGI come from the germline V gene. The CDR3 sequence: CASSSGSGANVLTF. In nucleotides, the CDR3 is TGTGCCAGCAGTTCCGGCTCTGGGGCCAACGTCCTGACTTTC.

The gene calls are TRBV7-9 and TRBJ2-1; TRBD2 might be the D (6 bases). The CDR3 loop spans 16 amino acids. The germline V gene encodes CDR1 SEHNR and CDR2 FQNEAQ (reference sequence). The V and J ends lost 4 bases and 1 base respectively, with 14 bases between them. The CDR3 region has the DNA TGTGCCAGCAGCTCCGTGGGGGGATCTTCCTACAATGAGCAGTTCTTC. This sequence encodes CASSSVGGSSYNEQFF.

The chain recombines TRBV27 with TRBJ2-7; 8 bases fit TRBD1. The junction had 6 bases not matched to a gene; V was cut back by 5 bases and J by 0 bases. Looked up from germline, CDR1 is MNHEY and CDR2 is SMNVEV (reference sequence). The CDR3 extends over 15 amino acids. The CDR3 protein is CASSPWTGSSYEQYF. The DNA of the CDR3 is TGTGCCAGCAGTCCTTGGACAGGGAGCTCCTACGAGCAGTACTTC.

This chain joins TRBV29-1 and TRBJ2-4, with 8 bases matching TRBD1. CDR1 and CDR2 from the germline V gene are SQVTM and ANQGSEA. V trimming: 4 bases; J trimming: 1 base; junction bases outside the gene matches: 6. CDR3 length: 15 amino acids. CDR3 sequence reads: CSVGGTGEAKNIQYF. The CDR3 nucleotides are TGCAGCGTTGGCGGGACAGGCGAGGCCAAAAACATTCAGTACTTC.

This clone was found once. The CDR3 spells CASRAGGAGEKLFF. The CDR3 DNA follows: TGCGCCAGCAGGGCGGGGGGAGCAGGTGAAAAACTGTTTTTT. This chain joins TRBV5-1 and TRBJ1-4, with D maybe TRBD1 (5 bases). The CDR3 has 14 residues. CDR1 and CDR2 from the germline V gene are SGHRS and YFSETQ. The ends were cut back, 5 bases at V and 7 bases at J, with 15 bases in the middle.

CDR3 region: CASSERRILGYTF. The CDR3 region has the DNA TGTGCCAGCAGCGAGAGGAGGATTCTTGGCTACACCTTC. The rearrangement uses TRBV6-2 or TRBV6-3 and TRBJ1-2; D uncertain. Germline CDR1 reads MNHEY; CDR2 reads SVGEGT. With 6 bases removed from V and 7 bases from J, the gap between germline ends came to 15 bases. CDR3 length equals 13 residues.

V and J are TRBV28 and TRBJ1-4, with 8 bases matching TRBD1. CDR3 size: 13 residues. The germline CDR1 and CDR2 sequences are MDHEN and SYDVKM. V lost 6 bases and J lost 8; bases outside the gene matches: 5. The CDR3 reads CASRGQGWEKLFF. In nucleotides, the CDR3 is TGTGCCAGCAGAGGACAGGGTTGGGAAAAACTGTTTTTT. Based on the CDR3 plus reference TRBV28 and TRBJ1-4, the full variable domain is DVKVTQSSRYLVKRTGEKVFLECVQDMDHENMFWYRQDPGLGLRLIYFSYDVKMKEKGDIPEGYSVSREKKERFSLILESASTNQTSMYLCASRGQGWEKLFFGSGTQLSVL.

The V and J genes are TRBV7-2 and TRBJ1-6, with 7 positions matching TRBD1. CDR1 is SGHTA, CDR2 FQGNSA, per germline. The CDR3 sequence is 17 residues long. With V trimmed by 6 bases and J by 0 bases, 8 bases remained unmatched. In DNA form, the CDR3 reads TGTGCCAGCAGGGCCCCCAGGGGGAGCTCCTATAATTCACCCCTCCACTTT. Its protein product is CASRAPRGSSYNSPLHF.

The V and J genes are TRBV4-1 and TRBJ1-3; 7 nucleotides match TRBD1. The V gene end was trimmed by 4 bases and the J gene end by 2 bases; junction bases not matched to a gene: 17. Germline lookup yields CDR1 MGHRA and CDR2 YSYEKL. The CDR3 loop spans 19 amino acids. CDR3 nucleotides: TGCGCCAGCAGCCGCCCCGGGACAGAGCCCAACCGTGCTGGAAACACCATATATTTT. Translating gives CASSRPGTEPNRAGNTIYF.

The chain employs TRBV5-6 and TRBJ2-1; 9 nucleotides agree with TRBD2. Per germline, CDR1 SGHDT and CDR2 YYEEEE. With 1 base clipped from V and 8 bases from J, the junction kept 7 bases outside the gene matches. This CDR3 comprises 15 residues. The CDR3 loop reads CASSLFAGGPDEQFF. The DNA for the CDR3 is TGTGCCAGCAGCTTGTTTGCGGGGGGGCCTGATGAGCAGTTCTTC.

The chain links TRBV2 to TRBJ1-5, with 9 nucleotides matching TRBD1. Germline V lookup: CDR1 SNHLY, CDR2 FYNNEI. Trimming cost V 6 bases and J 3 bases; bases outside gene matches: 3. This CDR3 is built from 14 residues. The CDR3 loop reads CASSRDRDNQPQHF. CDR3 bases: TGTGCCAGCAGCAGGGACAGGGACAATCAGCCCCAGCATTTT.

The chain is built from TRBV7-9 and TRBJ1-6; TRBD1 aligns across 7 bases. The CDR3 covers 12 residues. The germline V gene has CDR1 SEHNR and CDR2 FQNEAQ (reference sequence). V lost 5 bases, J lost 11 bases, and 3 bases stayed unmatched. CDR3 loop: CASSAQGAPLHF. For the CDR3, the DNA is TGTGCCAGCAGCGCCCAGGGGGCACCCCTCCACTTT.

The chain uses TRBV3-1 (or the pseudogene TRBV3-2) and TRBJ2-1, with 10 bases that match TRBD2. CDR1 is LGHDT and CDR2 is YNNKEL in the germline V gene (reference sequence). This CDR3 region has 18 residues. Trimming took 2 bases from V and 0 from J; bases not matched to a gene: 7. The CDR3 here is CASSQLAGVMSSYNEQFF. CDR3 DNA: TGTGCCAGCAGCCAACTAGCGGGGGTCATGAGCTCCTACAATGAGCAGTTCTTC.

The chain uses TRBV5-5 and TRBJ1-2, with 8 bases matching TRBD1. Trimming took 3 bases from V and 8 from J; bases not matched to a gene: 6. Germline CDR1 SGHKS, CDR2 YYEKEE (reference sequence). CDR3 length: 13 residues. The CDR3 DNA follows: TGTGCCAGCAGCTCAAGAGGGGACAGGGGCTACACCTTC. Its protein is CASSSRGDRGYTF.

The J gene is TRBJ2-1, the V gene TRBV9, with 10 positions matching TRBD1. This CDR3 is 15 amino acids long. V gave up 0 bases and J gave up 15 bases; unmatched junction bases: 12. The germline CDR1 and CDR2 sequences are SGDLS and YYNGEE. DNA of the CDR3: TGTGCCAGCAGCGTAGGGAGTAATGCGGGACAGGGGCTGTTCTTC. Translated, it gives CASSVGSNAGQGLFF.

This sequence joins TRBV3-1 (or the pseudogene TRBV3-2) and TRBJ2-3; 8 nucleotides agree with TRBD2. The CDR3 loop spans 14 amino acids. Germline assignment: CDR1 LGHDT and CDR2 YNNKEL (reference sequence). Losses at the gene ends were 3 bases for V and 1 base for J; bases not matched to a gene: 0. CDR3 DNA sequence: TGTGCCAGCAGCCAGCGGGGGGGCACAGATACGCAGTATTTT. The encoded protein is CASSQRGGTDTQYF.

The chain recombines TRBV2 with TRBJ2-5, with D maybe TRBD2 (7 bases). Germline V gene sequence: CDR1 SNHLY, CDR2 FYNNEI. V dropped 6 bases and J dropped 5 bases, with 19 bases sitting between them. The CDR3 loop spans 15 amino acids. In DNA, the CDR3 is TGTGCCAGCAGGGAATCGGGGGGCCTAGGGGAGACCCAGTACTTC. It encodes CASRESGGLGETQYF.

This clone occurred once. The CDR3 DNA reads as TGCAGCGCCCCGGGTCGGGGGGGGACCAGCACTGAAGCTTTCTTT. Encoded protein: CSAPGRGGTSTEAFF. The V gene is TRBV29-1, the J gene TRBJ1-1, with a possible D match to TRBD1 (5 bases). The CDR3 runs to 15 residues. V was clipped by 7 bases and J by 4 bases, with 22 bases between them. Germline loops: CDR1 SQVTM, CDR2 ANQGSEA.

This chain links TRBV12-3 or TRBV12-4 with TRBJ2-2; D is ambiguous. V was clipped by 8 bases and J by 6 bases, with 4 bases between them. This CDR3 region has 10 residues. The CDR3 reads CASGSGELFF. CDR3 nucleotides: TGTGCCAGCGGCTCCGGGGAGCTGTTTTTT.

The CDR3 spells CASSFPDGNYGYTF. CDR3 bases: TGTGCCAGCAGTTTCCCCGACGGGAACTATGGCTACACCTTC. This chain joins TRBV6-6 and TRBJ1-2; D is undetermined. The germline CDR1 and CDR2 sequences are MNHNY and SVGAGI (reference sequence). CDR3 size: 14 residues. V lost 4 bases and J 2 bases, leaving 11 bases between the germline ends.

This chain links TRBV6-1 with TRBJ2-1; tentatively, D is TRBD2 (5 bases). V dropped 2 bases and J dropped 6 bases, with 17 bases sitting between them. The CDR3 consists of 16 residues. CDR1 MNHNS and CDR2 SASEGT come from the germline V gene. The CDR3 sequence: CASSERPSAVGNEQFF. The CDR3 bases are TGTGCCAGCAGTGAAAGGCCCTCAGCGGTTGGCAATGAGCAGTTCTTC.

V is TRBV19 and J is TRBJ2-5; TRBD1 matches 11 bases. The length of the CDR3 is 15 residues. The trim removed 8 bases at V and 5 bases at J, leaving 10 bases unmatched. The germline CDR1 and CDR2 sequences are LNHDA and SQIVND (reference sequence). The CDR3: CASAKDRGRRETQYF. In DNA form, the CDR3 reads TGTGCCAGTGCCAAGGACAGGGGGCGGAGGGAGACCCAGTACTTC.

The genes are TRBV27 and TRBJ1-1, with TRBD1 matching over 7 bases. The CDR3 sequence is 18 residues long. The trim removed 2 bases at V and 3 bases at J, leaving 15 bases unmatched. Germline CDR1 and CDR2: MNHEY and SMNVEV (reference sequence). The CDR3 DNA reads as TGTGCCAGCAGTTTACGACTACCTCTAAGGGGGCGGGACACTGAAGCTTTCTTT. Protein sequence: CASSLRLPLRGRDTEAFF.

In DNA, the CDR3 is TGCGCCAGCAGCCAAGATGAGGCTTTTTACAATGAGCAGTTCTTC. This codes for CASSQDEAFYNEQFF. This sequence joins TRBV4-3 and TRBJ2-1; D gene uncertain. The CDR3 sequence is 15 residues long. Deletions cut 0 bases from V and 4 bases from J, with 10 bases between. From germline, CDR1 is LGHNA and CDR2 YSLEER.

The V and J genes are TRBV21-1 and TRBJ2-3; the table's D call, TRBD2, has no DNA check behind it. TRBV21-1 is marked as a pseudogene. CDR3 size: 15 residues. The CDR3 spells CAEQRVGGSTDTQYF. The DNA of the CDR3 is TGTGCCGAGCAACGGGTCGGGGGAAGCACAGATACGCAGTATTTT.

This clone appeared once. This chain uses TRBV7-6 with TRBJ2-2, with D perhaps matching TRBD1 (5 bases). The V gene lost 0 bases and the J gene lost 7 bases, with 15 bases spanning the gap. The CDR3 is made up of 16 amino acids. Germline CDR1 SGHVS, CDR2 FNYEAQ. The CDR3, as DNA: TGTGCCAGCAGCTTAGCGAGTGCAGGGATTAACGGGGAGCTGTTTTTT. Translating it yields CASSLASAGINGELFF.

V gene TRBV21-1 combines with J gene TRBJ2-1; the DNA was not used to check the table's D call, TRBD1. TRBV21-1 is noted as a pseudogene. This CDR3 comprises 17 residues. The CDR3 loop reads CASGTGELLSSYNEQFF. DNA of the CDR3: TGTGCCAGCGGGACAGGTGAATTACTGAGCTCCTACAATGAGCAGTTCTTC.